The rows below give T cell receptor beta chains drawn from one sample of a study of T-cell reconstitution after alpha-beta-depleted transplantation in children. TCRdb fed the PCR reads into MiXCR, producing one record per CDR3 protein. Among hundreds of thousands of distinct CDR3 sequences listed, 10% to 15% were seen once. The sample was PBMCs, mostly from graft donor cells, taken 360 days after TCRalphabeta/CD19-depleted stem cell transplant. The origin of the receptors is a male patient between 10 and 17 years old who had a stem cell transplant for acute myeloid leukemia, so the T cells may come from the graft donor. Each CDR3 is given with its conserved first and last residue. Each record gives: clone size, V gene, J gene, D gene, CDR3 DNA, CDR3 protein. The D gene is left open where the match is weak. Rows give clone size only sometimes, using once, few, many, or a class for an expanded clone.

abundance: few
v_gene: TRBV5-1
j_gene: TRBJ2-7
d_gene: TRBD1
CDR3nt: TGCGCCAGCAGCTTGGCCGGGACAGCCTCCTACGAGCAGTACTTC
CDR3aa: CASSLAGTASYEQYF

abundance: .
v_gene: TRBV28
j_gene: TRBJ2-5
d_gene: TRBD2
CDR3nt: TGTGCCAGCAGGCCTCTAGCGGGAGTAATTGAGACCCAGTACTTC
CDR3aa: CASRPLAGVIETQYF

abundance: .
v_gene: TRBV5-6
j_gene: TRBJ2-1
d_gene: .
CDR3nt: TGTGCCAGCAGCTTGGAGATTAGTTCCTACAATGAGCAGTTCTTC
CDR3aa: CASSLEISSYNEQFF

abundance: .
v_gene: TRBV12-3/TRBV12-4
j_gene: TRBJ2-5
d_gene: TRBD2
CDR3nt: TGTGCCAGCAGGTTAAGCGGGATGATAGTGGAGACCCAGTACTTC
CDR3aa: CASRLSGMIVETQYF

abundance: few
v_gene: TRBV20-1
j_gene: TRBJ1-3
d_gene: TRBD1
CDR3nt: TGCAGTGCTAGGACAGGGACGTCCTCTGGAAACACCATATATTTT
CDR3aa: CSARTGTSSGNTIYF

abundance: few
v_gene: TRBV7-2
j_gene: TRBJ2-7
d_gene: TRBD2
CDR3nt: TGTGCCAGCAGCCGACTAGCGGGAGGGCCGAAGGAGCAGTACTTC
CDR3aa: CASSRLAGGPKEQYF

abundance: many
v_gene: TRBV4-3
j_gene: TRBJ2-1
d_gene: TRBD1
CDR3nt: TGCGCCAGCAGCCAAGATCAAGGACAGGGCCGGGAGCAGTTCTTC
CDR3aa: CASSQDQGQGREQFF

abundance: .
v_gene: TRBV29-1
j_gene: TRBJ2-7
d_gene: TRBD2
CDR3nt: TGCAGCGTTGCCCGGAGGCTAGCGGGAGACGAGCAGTACTTC
CDR3aa: CSVARRLAGDEQYF

abundance: many
v_gene: TRBV4-3
j_gene: TRBJ2-1
d_gene: .
CDR3nt: TGCGCCAGCAGCCAAGAACCGGTCTCCTACAATGAGCAGTTCTTC
CDR3aa: CASSQEPVSYNEQFF

abundance: .
v_gene: TRBV28
j_gene: TRBJ2-7
d_gene: .
CDR3nt: TGTGCCAGCAGTATGGGGGCGATAGGGTCATACGAGCAGTACTTC
CDR3aa: CASSMGAIGSYEQYF

abundance: few
v_gene: TRBV29-1
j_gene: TRBJ2-5
d_gene: TRBD1
CDR3nt: TGCAGCGCCGGGACAGGGGGCGCAGAGACCCAGTACTTC
CDR3aa: CSAGTGGAETQYF

abundance: .
v_gene: TRBV20-1
j_gene: TRBJ1-2
d_gene: .
CDR3nt: TGCAGTGCCCGACGGTTCGACTATGGCTACACCTTC
CDR3aa: CSARRFDYGYTF

abundance: .
v_gene: TRBV29-1
j_gene: TRBJ2-1
d_gene: .
CDR3nt: TGCAGCGTTGATCGTGGCGGGAACTACAATGAGCAGTTCTTC
CDR3aa: CSVDRGGNYNEQFF

abundance: .
v_gene: TRBV12-3/TRBV12-4
j_gene: TRBJ2-5
d_gene: .
CDR3nt: TGTGCCAGCAACTTTAGGGGGGCTGAGACCCAGTACTTC
CDR3aa: CASNFRGAETQYF

abundance: .
v_gene: TRBV27
j_gene: TRBJ2-1
d_gene: .
CDR3nt: TGTGCCAGCAGTTTATTCAGGACCGGGAGCTCCTACAATGAGCAGTTCTTC
CDR3aa: CASSLFRTGSSYNEQFF

abundance: many
v_gene: TRBV12-3/TRBV12-4
j_gene: TRBJ2-7
d_gene: .
CDR3nt: TGTGCCAGCACCCCTAAGGAATCCTACGAGCAGTACTTC
CDR3aa: CASTPKESYEQYF

abundance: few
v_gene: TRBV15
j_gene: TRBJ2-7
d_gene: TRBD2
CDR3nt: TGTGCCACCAGCAGAGATGGACTAGCGGGAGTCTACGAGCAGTACTTC
CDR3aa: CATSRDGLAGVYEQYF

abundance: .
v_gene: TRBV10-3
j_gene: TRBJ2-1
d_gene: TRBD2
CDR3nt: TGTGCCATCAGCCCCGGGACTAGCGGGAGCTATGAGCAGTTCTTC
CDR3aa: CAISPGTSGSYEQFF

abundance: .
v_gene: TRBV20-1
j_gene: TRBJ2-7
d_gene: TRBD2
CDR3nt: TGCAGTGCTACCATTAGCGGGGCCAGCTCCTACGAGCAGTACTTC
CDR3aa: CSATISGASSYEQYF

abundance: many
v_gene: TRBV7-6
j_gene: TRBJ2-7
d_gene: .
CDR3nt: TGTGCCAGCAGCCCCTCCCTAGGGGCCTACGAGCAGTACTTC
CDR3aa: CASSPSLGAYEQYF